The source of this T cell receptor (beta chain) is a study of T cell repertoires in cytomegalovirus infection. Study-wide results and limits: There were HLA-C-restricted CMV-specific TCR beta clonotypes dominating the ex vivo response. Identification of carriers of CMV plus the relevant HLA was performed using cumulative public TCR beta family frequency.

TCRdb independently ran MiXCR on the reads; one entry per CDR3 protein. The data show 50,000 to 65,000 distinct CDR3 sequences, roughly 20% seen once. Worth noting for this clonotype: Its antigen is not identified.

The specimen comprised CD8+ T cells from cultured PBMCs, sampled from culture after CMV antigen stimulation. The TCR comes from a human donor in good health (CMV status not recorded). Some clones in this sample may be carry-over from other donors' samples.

The CDR3 coding sequence is TGTGCCAGCAGTTCCCCGGGTTTCAGTGAAAAACTGTTTTTT. Residues: CASSSPGFSEKLFF. The V gene is TRBV27, the J gene TRBJ2-2, with D unresolved. TRBJ1-4 matches the DNA end more closely, so the J call is doubtful. Germline V gene lookup returns CDR1 MNHEY and CDR2 SMNVEV (reference sequence). CDR3 length: 14 amino acids.